These 29 T cell receptor beta chains came from one sample sequenced in a study of T-cell memory formation after mild COVID-19. TCRdb reprocessed the 5' RACE reads via MiXCR and lists one record per CDR3 protein. The table includes about 560,000 distinct CDR3 sequences, under 20% detected once. Material for sequencing was PBMCs or a T cell subset sorted from them (not recorded which). These receptors originate from an adult woman who had mild COVID-19 (a few samples of this study predate the infection). Cell type and time point are not known.

This clonotype has only a few counts. The genes are TRBV10-3 and TRBJ2-7; possible D gene TRBD2, 5 bases. CDR1 ENHRY and CDR2 SYGVKD come from the germline V gene. Trimming stripped 0 bases from V and 6 bases from J, with 12 bases between. The CDR3 runs 14 residues. The CDR3 loop reads CAISESRGSSEQYF. The CDR3 DNA sequence: TGTGCCATCAGTGAGTCGAGAGGGTCCAGCGAGCAGTACTTC.

At least ten counts were recorded for this clonotype. This chain joins TRBV7-9 and TRBJ2-7; D gene ambiguous. The CDR3 contains 12 residues. The germline V gene has CDR1 SEHNR and CDR2 FQNEAQ (reference sequence). The germline V and J ends were trimmed by 3 bases and 5 bases, with 8 bases remaining between them. CDR3 sequence (DNA): TGTGCCAGCAGCTTGGCCCCCCACGAGCAGTACTTC. Protein sequence: CASSLAPHEQYF.

This clonotype was recorded at least ten times. The genes are TRBV9 and TRBJ1-3, with 9 bases fitting TRBD1. V was pared by 3 bases and J by 4 bases, with 5 bases of the junction left unmatched. Per germline, CDR1 SGDLS and CDR2 YYNGEE. The CDR3 has 15 amino acids. As DNA, the CDR3 is TGTGCCAGCAGCGGAACCGGGACAGGGGGAAACACCATATATTTT. This encodes CASSGTGTGGNTIYF.

A few counts support this clonotype. V and J are TRBV5-1 and TRBJ2-7, with TRBD2 as a possible D gene (5 bases). The germline CDR1 and CDR2 sequences are SGHRS and YFSETQ. With 1 base removed from V and 2 bases from J, the gap between germline ends came to 16 bases. The CDR3 has 16 amino acids. CDR3 region: CASSLTVWETTYEQYF. DNA for the CDR3: TGCGCCAGCAGCTTGACCGTGTGGGAGACGACCTACGAGCAGTACTTC. Based on the CDR3 plus reference TRBV5-1 and TRBJ2-7, the full variable domain is KAGVTQTPRYLIKTRGQQVTLSCSPISGHRSVSWYQQTPGQGLQFLFEYFSETQRNKGNFPGRFSGRQFSNSRSEMNVSTLELGDSALYLCASSLTVWETTYEQYFGPGTRLTVT.

This clonotype has a count of ten or more. This chain uses TRBV4-3 with TRBJ2-7, with TRBD2 as a possible D gene (6 bases). V was clipped by 3 bases and J by 6 bases, with 12 bases between them. The CDR3 loop spans 13 amino acids. Germline CDR1 and CDR2: LGHNA and YSLEER. CDR3: CASSHDPGGEQYF. CDR3 DNA: TGCGCCAGCAGCCACGACCCCGGGGGCGAGCAGTACTTC.

The genes are TRBV2 and TRBJ2-4; D not certain. Trimming left V 3 bases short and J 8 bases short, with 14 bases between. Germline CDR1 SNHLY, CDR2 FYNNEI. The CDR3 length is 14 residues. CDR3 protein: CASSETALRDIQYF. The CDR3 DNA is TGTGCCAGCAGTGAGACTGCCCTTCGGGACATTCAGTACTTC.

This clonotype came up a few times. The V call is TRBV15, the J call TRBJ2-3; D may be TRBD2 (6 bases). V was cut by 3 bases and J by 0 bases, with 16 bases left in between. In germline, CDR1 is LNHNV, CDR2 YYDKDF (reference sequence). CDR3 length: 17 residues. The CDR3 loop reads CATSSVLAHTSTDTQYF. CDR3 DNA: TGTGCCACCAGCAGTGTACTAGCTCATACTAGCACAGATACGCAGTATTTT.

The rearrangement uses TRBV19 and TRBJ2-1, with D maybe TRBD1 (6 bases). The CDR3 totals 15 residues. Germline values: CDR1 LNHDA, CDR2 SQIVND (reference sequence). The V end was cut by 6 bases, the J end by 10 bases, with 22 bases between. The CDR3 spells CASRDDGWTQGEQFF. The CDR3 region has the DNA TGTGCCAGTAGAGATGACGGGTGGACTCAGGGGGAGCAGTTCTTC.

The V and J genes are TRBV5-1 and TRBJ1-2; D is unclear. Germline CDR1 and CDR2: SGHRS and YFSETQ. This CDR3 region has 15 residues. The V end was cut by 0 bases, the J end by 4 bases, with 13 bases between. CDR3 in DNA: TGCGCCAGCAGCTTGGAGGCAAATCGGGGCTATGGCTACACCTTC. Translation: CASSLEANRGYGYTF. Complete variable domain (other parts from reference TRBV5-1 and TRBJ1-2): KAGVTQTPRYLIKTRGQQVTLSCSPISGHRSVSWYQQTPGQGLQFLFEYFSETQRNKGNFPGRFSGRQFSNSRSEMNVSTLELGDSALYLCASSLEANRGYGYTFGSGTRLTVV.

The J gene is TRBJ1-1, the V gene TRBV7-9; D is ambiguous. With 1 base removed from V and 10 bases from J, the gap between germline ends came to 13 bases. Germline V gene data show CDR1 as SEHNR and CDR2 as FQNEAQ (reference sequence). CDR3 length: 13 amino acids. The CDR3 is CASSLDAVSRAFF. CDR3 coding DNA: TGTGCCAGCAGCTTAGACGCGGTAAGTAGAGCTTTCTTT.

This clonotype was recorded many times. The chain's CDR3 is CASSPGQGPYNEQFF. The CDR3, as DNA: TGTGCCAGCAGCCCCGGACAGGGGCCTTACAATGAGCAGTTCTTC. The chain uses TRBV11-2 and TRBJ2-1, with TRBD1 matching 9 bases. The germline V gene encodes CDR1 SGHAT and CDR2 FQNNGV. The J segment lost 4 bases and the V segment lost 5 bases, leaving 6 bases of the junction unmatched. There are 15 residues in the CDR3. Complete variable domain (other parts from reference TRBV11-2 and TRBJ2-1): EAGVAQSPRYKIIEKRQSVAFWCNPISGHATLYWYQQILGQGPKLLIQFQNNGVVDDSQLPKDRFSAERLKGVDSTLKIQPAKLEDSAVYLCASSPGQGPYNEQFFGPGTRLTVL.

CDR3 sequence: CSARASGTQETQYF. DNA for the CDR3: TGCAGTGCTAGAGCCTCAGGGACCCAAGAGACCCAGTACTTC. The gene calls are TRBV20-1 and TRBJ2-5; D may be TRBD1 or TRBD2 (5 bases each). The germline V gene has CDR1 DFQATT and CDR2 SNEGSKA (reference sequence). V was cut by 1 base and J by 1 base, with 10 bases left in between. The CDR3 is made up of 14 amino acids.

This clonotype occurred a few times. This chain connects TRBV6-5 to TRBJ2-1, with 8 nucleotides matching TRBD2. Losses at the gene ends were 6 bases for V and 2 bases for J; bases not matched to a gene: 6. From germline, CDR1 is MNHEY and CDR2 SVGAGI. The CDR3 spans 15 residues. The CDR3 region has the DNA TGTGCCAGCAGCCTAGCGGGTCCTGCCTACAATGAGCAGTTCTTC. Residues: CASSLAGPAYNEQFF.

The chain employs TRBV27 and TRBJ2-1; 13 positions match TRBD2. The CDR3 runs 20 residues. Unmatched junction bases numbered 14, after V lost 6 bases and J lost 0 bases. CDR1 and CDR2 (germline): MNHEY, SMNVEV (reference sequence). In DNA form, the CDR3 reads TGTGCCAGCAGCCTACCCACCGGGACTAGCGGGATGAGCTCCTACAATGAGCAGTTCTTC. It is translated as CASSLPTGTSGMSSYNEQFF.

V and J are TRBV12-3 or TRBV12-4 and TRBJ1-2; D is possibly TRBD1 (6 bases). The CDR3 covers 16 residues. V was trimmed by 5 bases and J by 3 bases, leaving 19 bases between them. CDR3 sequence (DNA): TGTGCCAGCAGTCCCGAGCGGGGGGGCCTGGACTATGGCTACACCTTC. This codes for CASSPERGGLDYGYTF.

Written as DNA, the CDR3 is TGCGCCAGCAGCCAAGATCTTGATAGCGGGATCTACGAGCAGTACTTC. The encoded protein is CASSQDLDSGIYEQYF. V and J are TRBV4-1 and TRBJ2-7; 8 positions match TRBD2. V dropped 0 bases and J dropped 3; count of bases not matched to a gene: 7. From germline, CDR1 is MGHRA and CDR2 YSYEKL. The CDR3 sequence is 16 residues long.

The rearrangement uses TRBV6-2 or TRBV6-3 and TRBJ2-6, with D uncertain. Trimming took off 0 bases at V and 3 bases at J, with 9 bases between the two ends. This CDR3 contains 16 residues. Looked up from germline, CDR1 is MNHEY and CDR2 is SVGEGT. CDR3 region: CASSYSGRGGANVLTF. CDR3 DNA: TGTGCCAGCAGTTACTCCGGGCGAGGTGGGGCCAACGTCCTGACTTTC.

J is TRBJ2-2 and V is TRBV5-1; D could derive from TRBD1 or TRBD2 (7 bases each). This CDR3 comprises 15 residues. Per the germline V gene, CDR1 is SGHRS and CDR2 is YFSETQ. The V end was cut by 4 bases, the J end by 6 bases, with 16 bases between. CDR3 in DNA: TGCGCCAGCAGCCGTACAGGGGAGGGCCCCGGGGAGCTGTTTTTT. It encodes CASSRTGEGPGELFF.

The chain links TRBV7-9 to TRBJ2-1, with TRBD2 identical over 8 bases. CDR3 length equals 14 residues. V dropped 11 bases and J dropped 9; count of bases not matched to a gene: 15. The V gene's germline CDR1 is SEHNR and CDR2 FQNEAQ (reference sequence). Here the CDR3 reads CALRAGGSTGEQFF. DNA of the CDR3: TGTGCCCTGCGGGCGGGAGGATCGACAGGTGAGCAGTTCTTC. Filled out from reference TRBV7-9 and TRBJ2-1, the complete variable domain reads DTGVSQNPRHKITKRGQNVTFRCDPISEHNRLYWYRQTLGQGPEFLTYFQNEAQLEKSRLLSDRFSAERPKGSFSTLEIQRTEQGDSAMYLCALRAGGSTGEQFFGPGTRLTVL.

This clonotype showed up just a few times. This sequence joins TRBV9 and TRBJ2-1, with TRBD2 matching 14 bases. This CDR3 spans 15 amino acids. The trim removed 0 bases at V and 8 bases at J, leaving 1 base unmatched. CDR1 SGDLS and CDR2 YYNGEE come from the germline V gene. CDR3: CASSVAGLAGDEQFF. Written as DNA, the CDR3 is TGTGCCAGCAGCGTAGCGGGACTAGCGGGAGATGAGCAGTTCTTC.

The chain uses TRBV9 and TRBJ2-5; tentatively, D is TRBD2 (7 bases). This CDR3 is built from 15 residues. Germline loops: CDR1 SGDLS, CDR2 YYNGEE. V was shortened by 3 bases and J by 3 bases, with 15 bases between the two germline ends. Here the CDR3 reads CASSATRGREETQYF. The CDR3 DNA is TGTGCCAGCAGCGCAACGCGGGGGCGGGAAGAGACCCAGTACTTC.

This chain connects TRBV7-2 to TRBJ2-7; 7 positions match TRBD2. The CDR3 is 15 residues long. Looked up from germline, CDR1 is SGHTA and CDR2 is FQGNSA. The junction had 11 bases not matched to a gene; V was cut back by 4 bases and J by 5 bases. CDR3 sequence: CASSSLPGGSNEQYF. CDR3 nucleotides: TGTGCCAGCAGCTCCCTCCCCGGGGGGTCCAACGAGCAGTACTTC.

The J gene is TRBJ2-7, the V gene TRBV14, with TRBD1 identical over 9 bases. The CDR3 consists of 14 residues. CDR1 SGHDN and CDR2 FVKESK come from the germline V gene. V was clipped by 4 bases and J by 5 bases; unmatched bases: 6. CDR3 coding DNA: TGTGCCAGCAGCCGGCGACAGGGGGTCCACGAGCAGTACTTC. This sequence encodes CASSRRQGVHEQYF.

The V gene is TRBV7-2, the J gene TRBJ2-1, with TRBD2 identical over 7 bases. This CDR3 has 14 amino acids. Germline loops: CDR1 SGHTA, CDR2 FQGNSA. Unmatched junction bases numbered 7, after V lost 4 bases and J lost 7 bases. Here the CDR3 DNA reads TGTGCCAGCAGCTCCTCTGGCGGGAGTAATGAGCAGTTCTTC. Translating gives CASSSSGGSNEQFF.

This clonotype was counted only a few times. The rearrangement joins TRBV20-1 to TRBJ2-3; D unclear. V was shortened by 1 base and J by 3 bases, with 11 bases between the two germline ends. CDR1 DFQATT and CDR2 SNEGSKA come from the germline V gene (reference sequence). This CDR3 comprises 14 residues. The CDR3 loop is CSARGGSLTDTQYF. The CDR3, as DNA: TGCAGTGCTAGAGGAGGCAGCCTAACAGATACGCAGTATTTT.

V gene TRBV2 combines with J gene TRBJ2-1; TRBD2 agrees at 8 bases. CDR1 and CDR2 (germline): SNHLY, FYNNEI. The CDR3 contains 14 residues. Trimming removed 3 bases from V and 6 bases from J; junction bases left unmatched: 4. Here the CDR3 reads CASSDSAGGNEQFF. The CDR3 DNA is TGTGCCAGCAGTGATAGTGCGGGAGGCAATGAGCAGTTCTTC. Full variable domain (outside the CDR3, taken from reference TRBV2 and TRBJ2-1): EPEVTQTPSHQVTQMGQEVILRCVPISNHLYFYWYRQILGQKVEFLVSFYNNEISEKSEIFDDQFSVERPDGSNFTLKIRSTKLEDSAMYFCASSDSAGGNEQFFGPGTRLTVL.

This clonotype was counted a few times. This chain joins TRBV12-3 or TRBV12-4 and TRBJ1-1; D unclear. The CDR3 has 16 amino acids. Deletions cut 5 bases from V and 4 bases from J, with 20 bases between. The CDR3 loop reads CASSRSRIRVGTEAFF. The CDR3 DNA follows: TGTGCCAGCAGTAGATCAAGGATAAGGGTTGGCACTGAAGCTTTCTTT.

The V call is TRBV20-1, the J call TRBJ2-2; no reliable D call. This CDR3 has 14 amino acids. Germline V gene data show CDR1 as DFQATT and CDR2 as SNEGSKA (reference sequence). V was cut by 5 bases and J by 6 bases, with 16 bases left in between. The CDR3, as DNA: TGCAGTGCTGCCCCCCTTCGAAACCCCGGGGAGCTGTTTTTT. This sequence encodes CSAAPLRNPGELFF.

The J gene is TRBJ2-6, the V gene TRBV5-1, with 7 bases matching TRBD1. The CDR3 is 17 residues long. In germline, CDR1 is SGHRS, CDR2 YFSETQ. Germline trimming cut 4 bases from V and 0 bases from J; bases unmatched to any gene: 7. For the CDR3, the DNA is TGCGCCAGCAGCATACAGGGGCTAAGCTCTGGGGCCAACGTCCTGACTTTC. This gives the protein CASSIQGLSSGANVLTF.